This entry lists 9 T cell receptor beta chains sequenced from one sample in a study of T cells in Graves' hyperthyroidism and ophthalmopathy (dated by TCRdb to the late 2010s). The protocol used for the library was multiplex PCR. The listed sequencing device is Illumina HiSeq 2000. The TCR beta CDR3 regions were amplified from RNA transcripts. The TCR CDR3 was subjected to a first round of RT-PCR using the HTBI primer set and the Qiagen OneStep RT-PCR kit. The public reads were reprocessed in TCRdb via fastp at Q25 and MiXCR, keeping in-frame beta chains. Rows are combined by CDR3 protein, so each entry shows the most common genes and DNA. For this sample there are 300,000 to 350,000 distinct CDR3 sequences; approximately 15% appear just once. The leading ten clones occupy about 22% of the sample. Material for sequencing was blood. These receptors were obtained from a young woman with Graves' hyperthyroidism.

Of note for this clonotype: At one boundary the junction diverges from the germline segment, which might be a read error. The gene calls are TRBV3-1 and TRBJ2-2; D might be TRBD1 (6 bases). The CDR3 runs to 15 residues. The germline V gene has CDR1 LGHDT and CDR2 YNNKEL (reference sequence). The CDR3 region is CASSRGQGNTGELLF. Written as DNA, the CDR3 is TGTGCCAGCAGCCGGGGGCAGGGGAACACCGGGGAGCTGCTTTTT.

The V gene is TRBV5-5, the J gene TRBJ2-5, with D possibly being TRBD1 (6 bases). In germline, CDR1 is SGHKS, CDR2 YYEKEE (reference sequence). The CDR3 loop spans 14 amino acids. Trimming removed 4 bases from V and 3 bases from J, with 13 bases in between. CDR3 nucleotides: TGTGCCAGCAGCACACTAGACAGGAAAGAGACCCAGTACTTC. It specifies CASSTLDRKETQYF.

This clonotype showed up many times. The V and J genes are TRBV2 and TRBJ2-2, with D perhaps matching TRBD2 (5 bases). Germline V gene data show CDR1 as SNHLY and CDR2 as FYNNEI. V shed 3 bases and J shed 1 base, with 9 bases lying between them. The CDR3 loop spans 15 amino acids. The CDR3 nucleotides read TGTGCCAGCAGTGACAGACTACGGAACACCGGGGAGCTGTTTTTT. It yields the protein CASSDRLRNTGELFF.

The sample holds many counts of this clonotype. J is TRBJ1-5 and V is TRBV29-1; unclear D gene. The ends were cut back, 4 bases at V and 0 bases at J, with 10 bases in the middle. Germline loops: CDR1 SQVTM, CDR2 ANQGSEA. The CDR3 totals 14 residues. CDR3 DNA: TGCAGCGTTGGAACGGGAGCTAGCAATCAGCCCCAGCATTTT. Its translation is CSVGTGASNQPQHF.

The V gene is TRBV29-1, the J gene TRBJ1-4; 7 bases fit TRBD1. This CDR3 is 14 amino acids long. CDR1 SQVTM and CDR2 ANQGSEA come from the germline V gene. The junction had 5 bases not matched to a gene; V was cut back by 7 bases and J by 0 bases. CDR3 nucleotides: TGCAGCGCTTCTCAGGGGGCAACTAATGAAAAACTGTTTTTT. This sequence encodes CSASQGATNEKLFF.

This clonotype occurred many times. The CDR3 loop is CASSLSGASSYEQYF. The CDR3 coding sequence is TGTGCCAGCAGTCTTAGCGGGGCGAGCTCCTACGAGCAGTACTTC. The chain joins TRBV27 to TRBJ2-7; 8 bases are shared with TRBD2. J lost 0 bases, V lost 5 bases, and 6 bases had no gene match. This CDR3 is built from 15 residues. CDR1 and CDR2 from the germline V gene are MNHEY and SMNVEV (reference sequence).

This chain joins TRBV19 and TRBJ2-7; perhaps TRBD2 as D (5 bases). The CDR3 has 10 amino acids. Per germline, CDR1 LNHDA and CDR2 SQIVND (reference sequence). The CDR3 nucleotides read TGTAAGGACTCTTCCTACGAGCAGTACTTC. Its translation: CKDSSYEQYF.

For this clonotype: One end of the junction is discordant with germline, which a read error may explain. The chain couples TRBV28 to TRBJ2-3; possibly TRBD1 or TRBD2 for D (6 bases each). CDR3 size: 15 residues. Looked up from germline, CDR1 is MDHEN and CDR2 is SYDVKM. The CDR3 nucleotides read TGTGCCAGCAGTTTAAGGGGGGCGCTCACAGGTACGCAGTATTTT. This sequence encodes CASSLRGALTGTQYF.

In its sample, this clonotype was seen a few times. A much larger clone differs from this one at a single base, so this may be a read error. The J gene is TRBJ2-7, the V gene TRBV2; maybe TRBD2 (5 bases). Germline V CDR1 and CDR2: SNHLY, FYNNEI. The CDR3 consists of 13 residues. Trimming pared 7 bases from V and 5 bases from J, leaving 15 bases between. The CDR3 DNA follows: TGTGCCAGCATCCGAGGGCCGATACACGAGCAGTACTTC. This encodes CASIRGPIHEQYF.